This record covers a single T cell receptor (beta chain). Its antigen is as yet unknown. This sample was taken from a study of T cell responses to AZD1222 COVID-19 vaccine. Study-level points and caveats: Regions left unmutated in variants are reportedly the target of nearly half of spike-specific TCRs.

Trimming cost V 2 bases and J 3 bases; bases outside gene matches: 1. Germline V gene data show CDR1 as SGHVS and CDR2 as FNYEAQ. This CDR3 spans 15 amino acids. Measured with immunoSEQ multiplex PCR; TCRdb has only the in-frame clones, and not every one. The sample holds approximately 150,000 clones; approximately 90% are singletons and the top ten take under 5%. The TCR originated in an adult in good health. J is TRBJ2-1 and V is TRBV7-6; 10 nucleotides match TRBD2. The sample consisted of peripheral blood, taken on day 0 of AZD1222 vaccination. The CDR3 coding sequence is TGTGCCAGCAGCTTATCTAGCGGGAGCTACAATGAGCAGTTCTTC. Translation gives CASSLSSGSYNEQFF. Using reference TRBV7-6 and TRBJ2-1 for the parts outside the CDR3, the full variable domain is GAGVSQSPRYKVTKRGQDVALRCDPISGHVSLYWYRQALGQGPEFLTYFNYEAQQDKSGLPNDRFSAERPEGSISTLTIQRTEQRDSAMYRCASSLSSGSYNEQFFGPGTRLTVL.